This T cell receptor (beta chain) was profiled in a study of shared clonotypes between healthy human individuals. Study in general: The cohort had two women and three men, ages 18 to 49.

Cells designated naive CD8 were CD45RO-negative and were positively selected for CCR7, with terminally differentiated effector memory CD45RA+ cells excluded. The CDR3 totals 14 residues. In germline, CDR1 is SGHDT, CDR2 YYEEEE. With 6 bases removed from V and 0 bases from J, the gap between germline ends came to 7 bases. In the case of this clone: Its antigen is not known.

Using immunoSEQ multiplex PCR, the repertoire was profiled, and TCRdb retains in-frame clones only, with some absent. The table records under 2,000,000 clones, just under 95% of them present only once. Study conclusions and caveats: Non-shared clonotypes showed lower generation probabilities than clonotypes common to all four donors. Specimens sampled were limited to blood, with tissue repertoires likely differing. Naive subsets tended to show greater estimated richness than memory subsets.

This chain connects TRBV5-6 to TRBJ2-6; no firm D call. Sequenced: naive CD8+ T cells sorted from blood. This TCR derives from a man between 18 and 35 years old in good health. The CDR3 spells CASTTASGANVLTF. CDR3 in DNA: TGTGCCAGCACCACAGCCTCTGGGGCCAACGTCCTGACTTTC.